This TCR beta chain was identified during a study of a mutant IDH1 vaccine in newly diagnosed glioma. About the study: Across weeks 1, 3, 5, 7, 11, 15, 19 and 23, patients received a vaccination each time, eight in all. The treated population exhibited a male proportion of roughly 62%, a female proportion of 37.5%, and a mean age of roughly 41 years.

A note on this clone: Its antigen is not identified.

This CDR3 contains 16 residues. The germline gives CDR1 SGHRS, CDR2 YFSETQ. Trimming cost V 0 bases and J 4 bases, with 11 bases left between them. Time point meaning: week 11, during vaccination. Every single dose of the vaccine, 300 ug of mutant IDH1 20-mer peptide, came with topical imiquimod. Generated by immunoSEQ multiplex PCR, the TCRdb table keeps only in-frame clones and is missing some. The sample contains 60,000 or so clones, 89% of which appear only once. This chain links TRBV5-1 with TRBJ2-6; D is undetermined. The receptor comes from a middle-aged man with glioma. The sequenced sample was PBMCs, obtained from a glioma patient whose treatment included an IDH1 peptide vaccine. CDR3 sequence reads: CASSLVGDRGANVLTF. The CDR3 DNA is TGCGCCAGCAGCTTGGTGGGCGATCGGGGGGCCAACGTCCTGACTTTC.